This T cell receptor beta chain was found in a study of graft-versus-host responses after intestinal transplantation. Study in general: Induction using anti-thymocyte globulin, followed by tacrolimus and steroids for 2 to 4 years, was given to all recipients. Study-wide findings and caveats: Peak GvH clone levels in circulation were associated with early post-transplant HvG declines. Marrow from the recipient contained GvH clones, some of which had appeared first in ileum or blood. Individuals who had graft-donor T cell macrochimerism had allografts that showed high graft-versus-host to host-versus-graft clonal ratios.

Germline V lookup: CDR1 MNHEY, CDR2 SVGAGI. The CDR3 is 13 amino acids. V was shortened by 6 bases and J by 12 bases, with 20 bases between the two germline ends. The repertoire was sequenced with immunoSEQ multiplex PCR; TCRdb's copy has only in-frame clones and lacks some. The sample includes some 44,000 clones, about 94% of them seen just once. A word on this clone: Its antigen is unknown.

The TCR originated in a human patient who received an intestinal transplant, so some T cells may come from the graft donor. Sample: PBMCs, taken approximately 360 days after intestinal transplant. The chain links TRBV6-5 to TRBJ1-1; D possibly corresponds to TRBD1 (5 bases). CDR3 in amino acids: CASSLPPGTSPFF. The CDR3 DNA is TGTGCCAGCAGCCTCCCCCCCGGGACGTCCCCTTTCTTT.